The source of this TCR beta chain is a study of radiation and T cells in renal cell carcinoma. General study results and limits: Top tumor clonotypes rose in blood 2 weeks post-radiation, then contracted.

Concerning this clone itself: Its antigen is not known.

TCRdb's table, derived via immunoSEQ multiplex PCR, lists solely in-frame clones and lacks some. The sample holds around 180,000 clones, about 87% seen once. Described time point: blood 4 weeks post-SBRT, at nephrectomy. Noted treatment: 15 Gy SBRT to primary tumor, nephrectomy 4 weeks later. Nephrectomy followed 15 Gy stereotactic body radiation by 4 weeks. Blood was sampled at baseline, 2 weeks and 4 weeks after SBRT. This renal cell carcinoma was of the clear cell type. Germline V gene sequence: CDR1 MGHRA, CDR2 YSYEKL. The CDR3 has 18 amino acids. J lost 1 base, V lost 0 bases, and 6 bases had no gene match.

Sequencing was performed on blood, taken from a patient whose treatment included radiotherapy and nephrectomy. This receptor was obtained from a woman between 45 and 60 years old with renal cell carcinoma. The chain employs TRBV4-1 and TRBJ1-2, with TRBD1 matching 12 bases. In DNA, the CDR3 is TGCGCCAGCAGCCAAGAGGGGGACAGGGGGCCGCTTAACTATGGCTACACCTTC. As protein: CASSQEGDRGPLNYGYTF.